This T cell receptor (beta chain) was captured by sequencing in a study of OX40 agonist ivuxolimab in advanced cancers. Study-wide results and limits: Researchers report that CD8+ T cells had, on average, more expanded clones than CD4+.

Points on this clone: The antigen remains unidentified.

The method was immunoSEQ multiplex PCR; TCRdb's version includes in-frame clones alone and lacks a portion of them. This table has more than 25,000 clones, around 86% appearing once. This CDR3 is 11 amino acids long. V was cut by 3 bases and J by 6 bases, with 8 bases left in between. CDR1 and CDR2 (germline): SQVTM, ANQGSEA. The sequence was obtained from an adult with an advanced solid tumor such as melanoma, head and neck, liver or kidney cancer. The rearrangement joins TRBV29-1 to TRBJ1-2, with TRBD1 as a possible D gene (5 bases). Material: CD4+ or CD8+ T cells sorted from blood, obtained in a trial of the OX40 agonist ivuxolimab. The CDR3 DNA sequence: TGCAGCGTTGAGGGGGGTGATGGCTACACCTTC. It translates to CSVEGGDGYTF.